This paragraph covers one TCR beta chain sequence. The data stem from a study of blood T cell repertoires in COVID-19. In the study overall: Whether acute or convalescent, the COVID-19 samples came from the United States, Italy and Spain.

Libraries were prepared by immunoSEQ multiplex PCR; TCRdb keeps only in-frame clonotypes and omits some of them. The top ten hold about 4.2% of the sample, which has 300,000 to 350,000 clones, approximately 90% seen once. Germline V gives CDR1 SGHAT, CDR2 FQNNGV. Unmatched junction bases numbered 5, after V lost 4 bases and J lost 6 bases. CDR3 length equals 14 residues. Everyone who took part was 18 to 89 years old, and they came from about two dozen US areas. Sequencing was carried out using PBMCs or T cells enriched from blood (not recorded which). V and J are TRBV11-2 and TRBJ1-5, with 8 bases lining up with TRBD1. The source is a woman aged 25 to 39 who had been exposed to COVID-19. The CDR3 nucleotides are TGTGCCAGCAGCTCCGGACAGGGCGGTCAGCCCCAGCATTTT. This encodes CASSSGQGGQPQHF. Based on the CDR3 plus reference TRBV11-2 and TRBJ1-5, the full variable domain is EAGVAQSPRYKIIEKRQSVAFWCNPISGHATLYWYQQILGQGPKLLIQFQNNGVVDDSQLPKDRFSAERLKGVDSTLKIQPAKLEDSAVYLCASSSGQGGQPQHFGDGTRLSIL.